This TCR beta chain was obtained from a study of blood T cell repertoires in COVID-19. Study-level information: PBMCs, B-cell-depleted T cells, or T cells were the source of the cDNA or gDNA that made up the material.

CDR3 size: 15 residues. CDR1 SGHTA and CDR2 FQGNSA come from the germline V gene. J lost 3 bases, V lost 4 bases, and 6 bases had no gene match. Original handling: Estimation of nucleated cell counts relied on the amplification of reference gene primers. TCRdb's table, derived via immunoSEQ multiplex PCR, lists solely in-frame clones and lacks some. The V and J calls and clone size are taken from that table; D and trimming were inferred from the DNA. The sample includes over 60,000 clones, 86% of them seen just once. The clonotype was recovered from a woman aged 55-70 years with acute or convalescent COVID-19. The chain links TRBV7-2 to TRBJ1-5; TRBD1 aligns across 7 bases. The sample taken for sequencing was peripheral blood. This chain's CDR3 is CASSSSGGTNQPQHF. The CDR3 DNA is TGTGCCAGCAGCTCCTCAGGGGGTACCAATCAGCCCCAGCATTTT.